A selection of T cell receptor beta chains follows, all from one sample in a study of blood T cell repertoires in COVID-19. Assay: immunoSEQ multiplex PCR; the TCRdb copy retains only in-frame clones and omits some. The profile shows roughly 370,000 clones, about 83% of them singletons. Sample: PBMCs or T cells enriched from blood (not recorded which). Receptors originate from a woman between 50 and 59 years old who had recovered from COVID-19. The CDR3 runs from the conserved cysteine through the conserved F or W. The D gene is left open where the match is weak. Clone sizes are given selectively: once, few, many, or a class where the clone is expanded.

TGTGCCAGCAGCTTAGGCCAGCGGGGAAACACAGATACGCAGTATTTT,CASSLGQRGNTDTQYF,-,TRBJ2-3,TRBV11-3,16,TRBD2
TGCGCCAGCAGCTCCGACGGCGGGGGTGGCACAGATACGCAGTATTTT,CASSSDGGGGTDTQYF,-,TRBJ2-3,TRBV5-1,16,TRBD2
TGTGCCAGTAGTATTAAGGCTAGCGGGGGACTGACCAGGACCCAGTACTTC,CASSIKASGGLTRTQYF,-,TRBJ2-5,TRBV19,17,TRBD2
TGTGCCATCGCGACCACCGGGACAGTTAACACTGAAGCTTTCTTT,CAIATTGTVNTEAFF,-,TRBJ1-1,TRBV10-3,15,TRBD1
TGTGCCAGCAGCATCCCAGGGTCCCATGGGTTCAAATCTGGGGCCAACGTCCTGACTTTC,CASSIPGSHGFKSGANVLTF,-,TRBJ2-6,TRBV9,20,-
TGTGCCAGCAGCCCAGGACAGGCGGGTTCACCCCTCCACTTT,CASSPGQAGSPLHF,-,TRBJ1-6,TRBV7-2,14,TRBD1
TGTGCTAGTGGTCTCGGGACTGGAAACGTCCTGACTTTC,CASGLGTGNVLTF,-,TRBJ2-6,TRBV12-5,13,-
TGTGCCAGCAGTCCAGGGGGACAAAACTATGGCTACACCTTC,CASSPGGQNYGYTF,-,TRBJ1-2,TRBV28,14,TRBD1
TGTGCCAGCTCACCGGGGACAGGTAACAATCAGCCCCAGCATTTT,CASSPGTGNNQPQHF,-,TRBJ1-5,TRBV18,15,TRBD1
TGTGCCACCAAATCCCAGGGGCCAAGGCGGCCCCAGCATTTT,CATKSQGPRRPQHF,-,TRBJ1-5,TRBV24-1,14,-
TGCGCCAGCAGTCCGGTCAGACAGGGTCCAAATCAGCCCCAGCATTTT,CASSPVRQGPNQPQHF,few,TRBJ1-5,TRBV10-1,16,TRBD1
TGCGCCAGCAGCTTTGCGGGAATGAACACTGAAGCTTTCTTT,CASSFAGMNTEAFF,-,TRBJ1-1,TRBV5-1,14,-
TGTGCCAGCAGTGAAGAGGGACATCCCGGAAACACCATATATTTT,CASSEEGHPGNTIYF,-,TRBJ1-3,TRBV2,15,-
TGTGCCAGCAGCATTAGGGACAGGTCCACTGAAGCTTTCTTT,CASSIRDRSTEAFF,-,TRBJ1-1,TRBV5-6,14,TRBD1
TGTGCCAGCTCTAAGTCGGCGGGGGTGGCCTACGAGCAGTACTTC,CASSKSAGVAYEQYF,-,TRBJ2-7,TRBV6-5,15,TRBD2
TGTGCCAGCAGCCAAGCTTCAAGAGTTCCTAACTATGGCTACACCTTC,CASSQASRVPNYGYTF,-,TRBJ1-2,TRBV3-1/TRBV3-2,16,-
TGCGCCAGCAGGGGGGGAGGGTCGACGGATGAAAAACTGTTTTTT,CASRGGGSTDEKLFF,few,TRBJ1-4,TRBV5-1,15,-
TGTGCCAGCTCGGGACAGTCTAACTATGGCTACACCTTC,CASSGQSNYGYTF,-,TRBJ1-2,TRBV19,13,TRBD1
TGTGCCAGCAGCCGTGGGGGGGTCCTCCCGGGGCAGTATTTT,CASSRGGVLPGQYF,-,TRBJ2-3,TRBV11-2,14,TRBD2
TGTGCCAGCAGCTTAGTGGATGGGAGCGGGGAGCTGTTTTTT,CASSLVDGSGELFF,-,TRBJ2-2,TRBV11-2,14,-
TGTGCCAGCAGCTTAGGGTCAGGGAGGACTGAAGCTTTCTTT,CASSLGSGRTEAFF,-,TRBJ1-1,TRBV5-6,14,-
TGTGCCAGCAGCGCCGGGGGACCACGTAAGAAGACCCAGTACTTC,CASSAGGPRKKTQYF,-,TRBJ2-5,TRBV21-1,15,-
TGTGCCAGCAGCCTCAGGGGGAGCTCTGGAAACACCATATATTTT,CASSLRGSSGNTIYF,-,TRBJ1-3,TRBV3-1/TRBV3-2,15,TRBD1
TGTGCCAGCAGCGCATACGGGACAGGGGTTAACACTGAAGCTTTCTTT,CASSAYGTGVNTEAFF,once,TRBJ1-1,TRBV9,16,TRBD1
TGTGCCAGCAGTTACGGGACAGGGGCAACTGAAGCTTTCTTT,CASSYGTGATEAFF,-,TRBJ1-1,TRBV6-5,14,TRBD1
TGTGCCAGCAGTGGAGTAGGGGGGGGTTATGGCTACACCTTC,CASSGVGGGYGYTF,few,TRBJ1-2,TRBV2,14,-
TGTGCCTGGGCCAGAGGTAACTATGGCTACACCTTC,CAWARGNYGYTF,-,TRBJ1-2,TRBV30,12,-
TGCGCCAGCAGCCAAGATATCACACCCGGGGAGCTGTTTTTT,CASSQDITPGELFF,once,TRBJ2-2,TRBV4-3,14,-
TGCAGCGAACAGGGGGCAGGCTATGGCTACACCTTC,CSEQGAGYGYTF,-,TRBJ1-2,TRBV29-1,12,TRBD1
TGTGCCAGCAGTTGGGGGACTGTCGAAGCTTTCTTT,CASSWGTVEAFF,-,TRBJ1-1,TRBV6-2/TRBV6-3,12,-
TGTGCCAGCTCACCCGGACAGGGGCTCTACGAGCAGTACTTC,CASSPGQGLYEQYF,-,TRBJ2-7,TRBV18,14,TRBD1
TGTGCCAGCAGTCCGGGCCGCGGGTTAAATGGCTACACCTTC,CASSPGRGLNGYTF,-,TRBJ1-2,TRBV6-4,14,-
TGTGCCAGCAGCCTGTACAGGGGTGACACTGAAGCTTTCTTT,CASSLYRGDTEAFF,-,TRBJ1-1,TRBV9,14,TRBD1
TGCAGTGTGGCTAGCGATACGCAGTATTTT,CSVASDTQYF,once,TRBJ2-3,TRBV20-1,10,-
TGTGCCAGCAGTTCGACAGGGGGAACCTACTATGGCTACACCTTC,CASSSTGGTYYGYTF,-,TRBJ1-2,TRBV27,15,TRBD1
TGTGCCAGCAGGTCAGGACACACGAACACTGAAGCTTTCTTT,CASRSGHTNTEAFF,-,TRBJ1-1,TRBV27,14,-
TGTGCCAGCAGCTTGGTTGGGACATCCAACTATGGCTACACCTTC,CASSLVGTSNYGYTF,-,TRBJ1-2,TRBV5-6,15,-
TGTGCCAGCTCAGACGGGGGACTAGCGGGGGAGCAGCAGTTCTTC,CASSDGGLAGEQQFF,-,TRBJ2-1,TRBV18,15,TRBD2
TGTGCCAGCAGTCCGACAGGGGGCAATCAGCCCCAGCATTTT,CASSPTGGNQPQHF,-,TRBJ1-5,TRBV25-1,14,TRBD1
TGTGCCAGCAGTGACCTGGAGTATGGCTACACCTTC,CASSDLEYGYTF,-,TRBJ1-2,TRBV6-1,12,-
TGTGCCAGCAGCTTAGACCGGGACAGGGGTAACTACAATGAGCAGTTCTTC,CASSLDRDRGNYNEQFF,-,TRBJ2-1,TRBV7-6,17,TRBD1
TGCAGCGTTGAAGACCACAGGGGGGGCGAGCAGTACTTC,CSVEDHRGGEQYF,-,TRBJ2-7,TRBV29-1,13,-
TGTGCCAGCAGCTTAGGTCTGGATACGCAGTATTTT,CASSLGLDTQYF,-,TRBJ2-3,TRBV7-9,12,-
TGTGCCAGCAGCGGACTTTATAGCAATCAGCCCCAGCATTTT,CASSGLYSNQPQHF,-,TRBJ1-5,TRBV11-3,14,-
TGTGCCAGCAGCCAACAGATGAACACTGAAGCTTTCTTT,CASSQQMNTEAFF,once,TRBJ1-1,TRBV5-6,13,-
TGTGCCAGCAGTGAACCGGTAGCGGGGGCCTCATCCCCTAGCACAGATACGCAGTATTTT,CASSEPVAGASSPSTDTQYF,-,TRBJ2-3,TRBV6-1,20,TRBD2
TGTGCCAGCAGCCAATTTTCGACAAACACTGAAGCTTTCTTT,CASSQFSTNTEAFF,-,TRBJ1-1,TRBV3-1/TRBV3-2,14,-
TGTGCCAGCAGCTCGCCCCGGGGTGGGATCCTGAACACTGAAGCTTTCTTT,CASSSPRGGILNTEAFF,once,TRBJ1-1,TRBV7-2,17,-
TGTGCCAGCAGCTTGGGGACTAGACGAACAGATACGCAGTATTTT,CASSLGTRRTDTQYF,-,TRBJ2-3,TRBV5-4,15,TRBD2
TGTGCCAGCAGCTACCGACAGGGGAACTATGGCTACACCTTC,CASSYRQGNYGYTF,many,TRBJ1-2,TRBV6-5,14,TRBD1
TGTGCCAGCTCACCAGCTAACAGGAATTCACCCCTCCACTTT,CASSPANRNSPLHF,-,TRBJ1-6,TRBV18,14,-
TGTGCCAGCTCACCCGACAGGGTCTCCTATAATTCACCCCTCCACTTT,CASSPDRVSYNSPLHF,-,TRBJ1-6,TRBV18,16,TRBD1
TGTGCCAGCAGACCCCTAGACAGTAATTCACCCCTCCACTTT,CASRPLDSNSPLHF,-,TRBJ1-6,TRBV27,14,-
TGCGCCAGCAGCCCCCTAAGGACAGACGTCACTGAAGCTTTCTTT,CASSPLRTDVTEAFF,-,TRBJ1-1,TRBV4-1,15,-
TGTGCCAGCAGCTTAAGGACAGGGATGGGGACAGATACGCAGTATTTT,CASSLRTGMGTDTQYF,-,TRBJ2-3,TRBV7-9,16,TRBD1
TGCAGCCTACAGGGTCTCATGAACACTGAAGCTTTCTTT,CSLQGLMNTEAFF,-,TRBJ1-1,TRBV29-1,13,-
TGTGCCATCAGTGATTCGGGGGTAATAATGAACACTGAAGCTTTCTTT,CAISDSGVIMNTEAFF,-,TRBJ1-1,TRBV10-3,16,-
TGTGCCAGCCTTCAGGGCCCCGAGTATTCTGGCTACACCTTC,CASLQGPEYSGYTF,-,TRBJ1-2,TRBV28,14,-
TGCGCCAGCAGCTTGGGGGACAGGGCCCCCGCTATTAAGAATTCACCCCTCCACTTT,CASSLGDRAPAIKNSPLHF,-,TRBJ1-6,TRBV5-1,19,TRBD1
TGTGCCAGCAGACTGGTATCCCTGAACACTGAAGCTTTCTTT,CASRLVSLNTEAFF,-,TRBJ1-1,TRBV5-6,14,-